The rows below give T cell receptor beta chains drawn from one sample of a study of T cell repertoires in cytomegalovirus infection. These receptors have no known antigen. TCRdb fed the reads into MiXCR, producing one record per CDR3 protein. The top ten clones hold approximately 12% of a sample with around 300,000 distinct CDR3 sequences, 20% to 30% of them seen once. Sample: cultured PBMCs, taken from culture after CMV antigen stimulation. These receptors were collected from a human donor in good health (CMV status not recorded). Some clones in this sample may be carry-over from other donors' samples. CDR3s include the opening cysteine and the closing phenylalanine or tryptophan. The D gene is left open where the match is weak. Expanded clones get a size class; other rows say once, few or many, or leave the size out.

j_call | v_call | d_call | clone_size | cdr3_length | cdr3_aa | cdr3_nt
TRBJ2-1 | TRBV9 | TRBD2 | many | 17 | CASSVAPTSGGYNEQFF | TGTGCCAGCAGCGTAGCTCCGACTAGCGGGGGTTACAATGAGCAGTTCTTC
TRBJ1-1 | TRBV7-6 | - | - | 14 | CASSSGGRVTEAFF | TGTGCCAGCAGTTCTGGAGGTAGGGTCACTGAAGCTTTCTTT
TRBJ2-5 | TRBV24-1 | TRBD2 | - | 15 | CATSEREGYGETQYF | TGTGCCACCAGTGAGCGGGAGGGTTACGGGGAGACCCAGTACTTC
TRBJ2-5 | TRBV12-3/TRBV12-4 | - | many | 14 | CASSPTTSIGGQYF | TGTGCCAGCAGCCCTACGACCAGTATAGGAGGCCAGTACTTC
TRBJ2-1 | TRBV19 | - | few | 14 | CASTGEGVRDEQFF | TGTGCCAGTACTGGAGAGGGAGTAAGGGATGAGCAGTTCTTC
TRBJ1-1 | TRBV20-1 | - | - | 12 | CSASRRPIEAFF | TGCAGTGCTAGCCGGCGGCCAATTGAAGCTTTCTTT
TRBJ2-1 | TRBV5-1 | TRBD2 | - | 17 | CASSLAAREGNRDEQFF | TGCGCCAGCAGCTTGGCCGCGAGGGAGGGCAATAGGGATGAGCAGTTCTTC
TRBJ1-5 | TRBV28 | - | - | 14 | CASSLRNVEQPQHF | TGTGCCAGCAGTTTAAGGAATGTCGAACAGCCCCAGCATTTT
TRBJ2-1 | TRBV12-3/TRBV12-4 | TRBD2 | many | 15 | CASSYGRETYNEQFF | TGTGCCAGCAGTTATGGGCGGGAGACCTACAATGAGCAGTTCTTC
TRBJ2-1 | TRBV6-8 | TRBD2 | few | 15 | CASTSGTRYYVEQFF | TGTGCCAGCACTTCCGGGACTAGGTATTACGTTGAGCAGTTCTTC
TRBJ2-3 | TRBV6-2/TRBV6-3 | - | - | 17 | CASSYSRVRRSTDTQYF | TGTGCCAGCAGTTACTCGCGGGTCAGGCGTAGCACAGATACGCAGTATTTT
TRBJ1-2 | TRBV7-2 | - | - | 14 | CASSPGPLKGGYTF | TGTGCCAGCAGCCCTGGCCCTCTTAAGGGTGGCTACACCTTC
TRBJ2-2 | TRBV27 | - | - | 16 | CASSGAAGLWTGELFF | TGTGCCAGCAGTGGGGCGGCAGGGCTATGGACCGGGGAGCTGTTTTTT
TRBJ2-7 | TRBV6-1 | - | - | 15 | CASSVEATPGDEQYF | TGTGCCAGCAGTGTAGAGGCTACGCCCGGGGACGAGCAGTACTTC
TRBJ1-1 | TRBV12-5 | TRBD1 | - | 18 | CASGSSRQGLITNTEAFF | TGTGCTAGTGGTTCCTCCCGACAGGGTCTAATAACTAACACTGAAGCTTTCTTT
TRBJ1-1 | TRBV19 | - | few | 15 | CASSWDTESNTEAFF | TGTGCCAGTAGTTGGGACACCGAAAGCAACACTGAAGCTTTCTTT
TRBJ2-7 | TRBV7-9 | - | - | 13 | CASSSPLGSEQYF | TGTGCCAGCAGCTCCCCGTTGGGGTCCGAGCAGTACTTC
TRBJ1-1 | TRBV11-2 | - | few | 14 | CASRLRGENTEAFF | TGTGCCAGCAGACTAAGGGGGGAGAACACTGAAGCTTTCTTT
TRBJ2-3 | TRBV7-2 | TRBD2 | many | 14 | CASSSTSFTDTQYF | TGTGCCAGCAGCTCGACTAGCTTCACAGATACGCAGTATTTT
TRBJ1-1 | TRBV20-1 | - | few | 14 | CSAESRTGNTEAFF | TGCAGTGCCGAGTCCAGGACGGGGAACACTGAAGCTTTCTTT
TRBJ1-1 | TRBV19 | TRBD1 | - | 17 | CASSGSWDRGRRTEAFF | TGTGCCAGTAGTGGGTCTTGGGACAGGGGAAGGAGGACTGAAGCTTTCTTT
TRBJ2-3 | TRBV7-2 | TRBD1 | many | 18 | CASSLGLSGQGNTDTQYF | TGTGCCAGCAGCTTAGGTTTATCGGGACAGGGGAACACAGATACGCAGTATTTT
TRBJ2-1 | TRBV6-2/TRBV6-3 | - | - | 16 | CASKRAETTFYNEQFF | TGTGCCAGCAAACGGGCCGAGACGACATTTTACAATGAGCAGTTCTTC
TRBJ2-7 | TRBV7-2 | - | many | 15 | CASSLGSSRLGEQYF | TGTGCCAGCAGCCTAGGGTCGTCGCGTTTGGGAGAGCAGTACTTC
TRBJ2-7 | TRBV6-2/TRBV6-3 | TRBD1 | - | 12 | CASCQGEREQYF | TGTGCCAGCTGCCAGGGGGAACGCGAGCAGTACTTC
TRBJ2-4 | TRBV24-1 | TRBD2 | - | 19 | CATSDLGTSGREGQNIQYF | TGTGCCACCAGTGATTTGGGGACTAGCGGGAGAGAGGGCCAAAACATTCAGTACTTC
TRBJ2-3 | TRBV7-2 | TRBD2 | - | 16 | CASGGFSGSGSDTQYF | TGTGCCAGCGGGGGCTTTAGCGGGAGTGGATCAGATACGCAGTATTTT
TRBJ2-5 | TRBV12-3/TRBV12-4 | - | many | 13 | CASSLAGVETQYF | TGTGCCAGCAGTTTAGCGGGAGTAGAGACCCAGTACTTC
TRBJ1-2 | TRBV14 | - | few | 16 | CASSQGTIHGYYGYTF | TGTGCCAGCAGCCAAGGGACAATCCACGGGTACTATGGCTACACCTTC
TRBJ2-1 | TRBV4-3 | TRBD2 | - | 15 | CASSQEGLGPNEQFF | TGCGCCAGCAGCCAAGAGGGACTAGGCCCCAATGAGCAGTTCTTC
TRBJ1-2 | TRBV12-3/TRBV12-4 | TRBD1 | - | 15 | CASSRQTGVFYGYTF | TGTGCCAGCAGTCGACAGACAGGGGTTTTCTATGGCTACACCTTC
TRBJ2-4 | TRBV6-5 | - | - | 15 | CASSYNGGGRDIQYF | TGTGCCAGCAGTTACAATGGAGGGGGCAGGGACATTCAGTACTTC
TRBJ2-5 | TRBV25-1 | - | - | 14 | CASSDLAGSETQYF | TGTGCCAGCAGTGATCTGGCAGGGTCAGAGACCCAGTACTTC
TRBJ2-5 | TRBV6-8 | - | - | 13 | CASSYFGGKTQYF | TGTGCCAGCAGTTACTTTGGGGGGAAGACCCAGTACTTC
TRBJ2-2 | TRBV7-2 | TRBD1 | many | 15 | CASSIRDRRTGELFF | TGTGCCAGCAGCATCCGGGACAGACGTACCGGGGAGCTGTTTTTT
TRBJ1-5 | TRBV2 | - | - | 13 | CASGGRPNEPQHF | TGTGCCAGCGGGGGACGGCCTAATGAGCCCCAGCATTTT
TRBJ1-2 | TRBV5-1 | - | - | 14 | CASSLQGVDYGYTF | TGCGCCAGCAGTCTACAGGGAGTCGACTATGGCTACACCTTC
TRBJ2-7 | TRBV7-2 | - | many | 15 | CASSLVDGIRDEQYF | TGTGCCAGCAGCTTAGTGGACGGGATAAGGGACGAGCAGTACTTC
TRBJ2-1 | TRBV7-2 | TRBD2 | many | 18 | CASSFGSLAGAGYNEQFF | TGTGCCAGCAGCTTCGGGTCACTAGCGGGAGCGGGGTACAATGAGCAGTTCTTC
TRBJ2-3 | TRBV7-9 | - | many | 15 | CASSLASGFTDTQYF | TGTGCCAGCAGCTTAGCTAGCGGATTCACAGATACGCAGTATTTT
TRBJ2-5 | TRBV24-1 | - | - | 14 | CATSEGPLRETQYF | TGTGCCACCAGTGAGGGACCCTTACGGGAGACCCAGTACTTC
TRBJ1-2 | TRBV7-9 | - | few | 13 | CASSLVGYYGYTF | TGTGCCAGCAGCTTAGTGGGGTACTATGGCTACACCTTC
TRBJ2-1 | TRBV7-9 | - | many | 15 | CASSQNAASSSEQFF | TGTGCCAGCAGCCAGAACGCGGCTAGCTCAAGTGAGCAGTTCTTC
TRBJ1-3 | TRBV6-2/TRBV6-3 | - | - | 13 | CASDSSSGNTIYF | TGTGCCAGTGACAGCAGCTCTGGAAACACCATATATTTT
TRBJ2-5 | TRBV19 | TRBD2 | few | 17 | CASSSRLAGGFGETQYF | TGTGCCAGTAGTTCTAGACTAGCGGGAGGGTTTGGAGAGACCCAGTACTTC
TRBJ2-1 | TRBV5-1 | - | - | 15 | CASSLVGISYNEQFF | TGCGCCAGCAGCTTGGTCGGCATATCGTACAATGAGCAGTTCTTC
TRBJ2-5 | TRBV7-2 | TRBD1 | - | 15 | CASSGPGQRKETQYF | TGTGCCAGCAGCGGACCGGGACAGCGGAAGGAGACCCAGTACTTC
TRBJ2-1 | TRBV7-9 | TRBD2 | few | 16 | CASSTPGTSALREQFF | TGTGCCAGCAGCACCCCCGGGACTAGTGCTTTAAGGGAGCAGTTCTTC
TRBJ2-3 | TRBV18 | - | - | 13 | CASSPLSTDTQYF | TGTGCCAGCTCACCACTGAGCACAGATACGCAGTATTTT
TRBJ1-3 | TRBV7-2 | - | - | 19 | CASSLVLGGPGLGGNTIYF | TGTGCCAGCAGCTTAGTATTGGGGGGACCCGGCCTGGGAGGAAACACCATATATTTT
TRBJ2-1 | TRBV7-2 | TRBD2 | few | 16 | CASSNTGLAGGLEQFF | TGTGCCAGCAGCAACACAGGACTAGCGGGAGGGCTGGAGCAGTTCTTC
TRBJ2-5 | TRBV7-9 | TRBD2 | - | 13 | CATIAGDLETQYF | TGTGCTACCATAGCGGGAGACTTGGAGACCCAGTACTTC
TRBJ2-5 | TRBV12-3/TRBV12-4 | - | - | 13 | CASRAGLIETQYF | TGTGCCAGCCGGGCGGGACTTATAGAGACCCAGTACTTC
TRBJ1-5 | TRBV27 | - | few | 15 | CASSFSRYSNQPQHF | TGTGCCAGCAGTTTTAGCAGGTATAGCAATCAGCCCCAGCATTTT
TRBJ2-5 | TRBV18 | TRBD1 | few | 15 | CASSPPGQGKKTQYF | TGTGCCAGCTCACCACCGGGACAGGGGAAGAAGACCCAGTACTTC
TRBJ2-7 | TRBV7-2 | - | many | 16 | CASSPPQETNSYEQYF | TGTGCCAGCAGCCCCCCACAGGAGACAAACTCCTACGAGCAGTACTTC
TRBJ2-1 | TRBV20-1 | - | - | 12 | CSASLVDNEQFF | TGCAGTGCTAGTCTCGTGGACAATGAGCAGTTCTTC
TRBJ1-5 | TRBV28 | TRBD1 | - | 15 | CASSLVGRGSAPQHF | TGTGCCAGCAGTTTAGTCGGCAGGGGGTCAGCGCCCCAGCATTTT
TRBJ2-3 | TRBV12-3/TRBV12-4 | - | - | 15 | CASSPRTAIRDTQYF | TGTGCCAGCAGTCCGAGGACTGCCATACGGGATACGCAGTATTTT
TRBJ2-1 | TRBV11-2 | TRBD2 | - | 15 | CASSARTSGNNEQFF | TGTGCCAGCAGCGCCAGGACTAGCGGGAACAATGAGCAGTTCTTC